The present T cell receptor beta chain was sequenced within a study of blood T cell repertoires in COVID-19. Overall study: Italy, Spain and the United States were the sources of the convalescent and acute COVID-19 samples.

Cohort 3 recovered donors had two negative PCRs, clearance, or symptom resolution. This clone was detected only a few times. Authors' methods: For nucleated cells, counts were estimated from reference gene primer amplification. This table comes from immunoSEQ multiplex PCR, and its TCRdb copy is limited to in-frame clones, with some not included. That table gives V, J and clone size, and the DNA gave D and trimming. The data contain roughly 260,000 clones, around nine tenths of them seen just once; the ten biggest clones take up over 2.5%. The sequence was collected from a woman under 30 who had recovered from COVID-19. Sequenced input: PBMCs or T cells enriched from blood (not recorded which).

The CDR3 loop reads CASSIRTGDIEKLFF. In DNA, the CDR3 is TGTGCCAGCAGCATAAGGACAGGGGATATTGAAAAACTGTTTTTT. The chain links TRBV11-3 to TRBJ1-4, with 9 bases aligning to TRBD1. This CDR3 has 15 amino acids. V dropped 5 bases and J dropped 7; count of bases not matched to a gene: 8. Looked up from germline, CDR1 is SGHNT and CDR2 is YENEEA. The variable domain in full, with the rest retrieved from reference TRBV11-3 and TRBJ1-4, is EAGVVQSPRYKIIEKKQPVAFWCNPISGHNTLYWYLQNLGQGPELLIRYENEEAVDDSQLPKDRFSAERLKGVDSTLKIQPAELGDSAVYLCASSIRTGDIEKLFFGSGTQLSVL.